This entry concerns a single T cell receptor beta chain. The record originates from a study of CD8 T cells in Susac syndrome. Reverse transcription of roughly 0.5 to 1 ug RNA was carried out with random hexamers. TCRdb passed the immunoSEQ multiplex PCR reads through MiXCR, listing each CDR3 protein once. The sample contains around 200,000 distinct CDR3 sequences, 95% of which appear only once. CDR1 and CDR2 (germline): DFQATT, SNEGSKA (reference sequence). This CDR3 comprises 12 residues. The V gene lost 4 bases and the J gene lost 4 bases, with 10 bases spanning the gap. The authors sequenced TCR beta from blood CD8+ and CD4+ T cells.

The genes are TRBV20-1 and TRBJ1-1; no definite D call. The sequencing input was CD4+ T cells from PBMCs. The source of this sequence is a human donor with multiple sclerosis. DNA of the CDR3: TGCAGTGCTAACTACGGGAGCACTGAAGCTTTCTTT. It specifies CSANYGSTEAFF.